The source of this T cell receptor (beta chain) is a study of OX40 agonist ivuxolimab in advanced cancers. Study overall: Eligibility admitted prior anti-PD-1, anti-PD-L1 or anti-CTLA-4 therapy; about 42% had some.

The data were produced by immunoSEQ multiplex PCR, yet TCRdb's version contains in-frame clones alone and is incomplete. The sample lists tens of thousands of clones, under 90% occurring once. Study results and caveats: Blood T cells, both CD4+ and CD8+, expanded clonally by week 6 at 0.1 to 3.0 mg/kg.

Exclusion applied to patients with autoimmune disease history or systemic immunosuppression. A remark on this clone: Its cognate antigen is unknown.

The V end was cut by 5 bases, the J end by 2 bases, with 16 bases between. Germline V lookup: CDR1 SGHTA, CDR2 FQGNSA. The CDR3 has 15 residues. Source: CD4+ or CD8+ T cells sorted from blood, taken in a trial of the OX40 agonist ivuxolimab. The chain combines TRBV7-2 with TRBJ2-7; weak D call: TRBD2 (6 bases). The sequence was obtained from an adult with an advanced solid tumor such as melanoma, head and neck, liver or kidney cancer. The chain's CDR3 is CASSLSGGNTYEQYF. The DNA of the CDR3 is TGTGCCAGCAGCCTATCTGGGGGGAACACCTACGAGCAGTACTTC. The full variable domain, with the rest looked up from reference TRBV7-2 and TRBJ2-7, is GAGVSQSPSNKVTEKGKDVELRCDPISGHTALYWYRQSLGQGLEFLIYFQGNSAPDKSGLPSDRFSAERTGGSVSTLTIQRTQQEDSAVYLCASSLSGGNTYEQYFGPGTRLTVT.